Listed below are T cell receptor beta chains from one sample, sequenced in a study of blood T cell repertoires in COVID-19. Here immunoSEQ multiplex PCR was the method, and the copy in TCRdb shows in-frame clones only, minus some. The sample shows some 150,000 clones, less than 90% of them seen only once. Source material: PBMCs or T cells enriched from blood (not recorded which). The origin of the receptors is a human donor with acute COVID-19. The donor label of this sample is uncertain. Each CDR3 is given with its conserved first and last residue. The order of the fields is CDR3 length, J gene, V gene, D gene, CDR3 protein. D genes are given only for firm matches.

length: 15; J: TRBJ1-2; V: TRBV5-4; D: NA; CDR3: CASSTGGRYDRGYTF
length: 13; J: TRBJ1-2; V: TRBV6-6; D: NA; CDR3: CASVTGLSDGYTF
length: 14; J: TRBJ2-5; V: TRBV5-8; D: TRBD2; CDR3: CASSLSGAQETQYF
length: 15; J: TRBJ2-5; V: TRBV30; D: NA; CDR3: CAWSQGQTSVETQYF
length: 18; J: TRBJ2-1; V: TRBV5-4; D: NA; CDR3: CASSLWGGTPEGSNEQFF
length: 14; J: TRBJ1-5; V: TRBV11-2; D: NA; CDR3: CASSPRALNQPQHF
length: 15; J: TRBJ1-5; V: TRBV13; D: NA; CDR3: CASSIRPVGNQPQHF
length: 14; J: TRBJ1-4; V: TRBV5-8; D: NA; CDR3: CASSFPGLNEKLFF
length: 14; J: TRBJ1-4; V: TRBV10-3; D: NA; CDR3: CAISEEGRNEKLFF
length: 15; J: TRBJ2-2; V: TRBV27; D: TRBD1; CDR3: CASTRQGARTGELFF
length: 16; J: TRBJ2-3; V: TRBV27; D: TRBD2; CDR3: CASSFGSGGAIDTQYF
length: 15; J: TRBJ1-1; V: TRBV5-4; D: NA; CDR3: CASSLATEGGGEAFF
length: 16; J: TRBJ1-2; V: TRBV6-5; D: TRBD1; CDR3: CASSYSVDRVGYGYTF
length: 14; J: TRBJ1-2; V: TRBV3-1/TRBV3-2; D: NA; CDR3: CASSQDTRGYGYTF
length: 16; J: TRBJ1-4; V: TRBV2; D: NA; CDR3: CASSEDRFGVSEKLFF
length: 13; J: TRBJ1-1; V: TRBV7-9; D: NA; CDR3: CASTPRKGHVAFF
length: 14; J: TRBJ2-7; V: TRBV7-3; D: NA; CDR3: CASSPTGQDYEQYF
length: 14; J: TRBJ1-2; V: TRBV20-1; D: TRBD1; CDR3: CSASGGQGYDGYTF
length: 16; J: TRBJ1-2; V: TRBV6-2/TRBV6-3; D: TRBD1; CDR3: CASSYSKGGADYGYTF
length: 14; J: TRBJ1-2; V: TRBV5-4; D: TRBD1; CDR3: CASSSGTGNYGYTF
length: 15; J: TRBJ1-2; V: TRBV27; D: NA; CDR3: CASSGVGGASYGYTF
length: 13; J: TRBJ2-1; V: TRBV5-4; D: NA; CDR3: CASNIDYANEQFF
length: 12; J: TRBJ2-7; V: TRBV21-1; D: NA; CDR3: CARSRRNYEQYF
length: 15; J: TRBJ2-5; V: TRBV7-6; D: TRBD2; CDR3: CASSSTSGGGETQYF
length: 12; J: TRBJ1-1; V: TRBV19; D: TRBD1; CDR3: CASSTDRAPAFF
length: 15; J: TRBJ1-2; V: TRBV2; D: TRBD1; CDR3: CASSIGRGSNYGYTF
length: 14; J: TRBJ1-2; V: TRBV9; D: TRBD1; CDR3: CASSGTTGVGGYTF
length: 14; J: TRBJ2-7; V: TRBV6-5; D: TRBD2; CDR3: CASQLADSSYEQYF
length: 13; J: TRBJ2-1; V: TRBV5-4; D: NA; CDR3: CASSLPTSNEQFF
length: 12; J: TRBJ1-5; V: TRBV30; D: TRBD1; CDR3: CACNRGDQPQHF
length: 13; J: TRBJ1-2; V: TRBV6-5; D: TRBD1; CDR3: CASREGARYGYTF
length: 14; J: TRBJ1-1; V: TRBV18; D: NA; CDR3: CASSRAWGHTEAFF
length: 15; J: TRBJ2-3; V: TRBV19; D: TRBD2; CDR3: CASSMGTSFTDTQYF
length: 20; J: TRBJ2-3; V: TRBV20-1; D: TRBD1; CDR3: CSASDWREGQGLTSTDTQYF
length: 14; J: TRBJ2-1; V: TRBV7-9; D: TRBD2; CDR3: CASKDGLAANEQFF
length: 13; J: TRBJ1-3; V: TRBV7-2; D: NA; CDR3: CASSPGIANTIYF
length: 15; J: TRBJ1-3; V: TRBV9; D: TRBD1; CDR3: CASSTTGDSGNTIYF
length: 12; J: TRBJ1-2; V: TRBV6-5; D: NA; CDR3: CASSPTAYGYTF
length: 14; J: TRBJ1-6; V: TRBV18; D: TRBD1; CDR3: CASSIPGQGAPLHF
length: 14; J: TRBJ2-7; V: TRBV6-2/TRBV6-3; D: NA; CDR3: CASSYLGLVYEQYF
length: 16; J: TRBJ2-3; V: TRBV7-9; D: TRBD1; CDR3: CASSPWTGQRADTQYF
length: 14; J: TRBJ2-1; V: TRBV6-5; D: TRBD1; CDR3: CASSYGQAHNEQFF
length: 14; J: TRBJ2-7; V: TRBV2; D: TRBD2; CDR3: CASGRTSEAYEQYF
length: 11; J: TRBJ1-5; V: TRBV19; D: NA; CDR3: CASSTPGAQHF
length: 14; J: TRBJ1-6; V: TRBV5-4; D: TRBD1; CDR3: CASSSDRGDSPLHF
length: 12; J: TRBJ1-2; V: TRBV6-2/TRBV6-3; D: NA; CDR3: CASSYLLSGYTF
length: 16; J: TRBJ2-5; V: TRBV7-2; D: TRBD2; CDR3: CASSSWTSGGVETQYF
length: 13; J: TRBJ2-5; V: TRBV5-1; D: TRBD2; CDR3: CASSISGGETQYF
length: 11; J: TRBJ1-1; V: TRBV7-2; D: NA; CDR3: CASSRGTEAFF